This passage covers 21 T cell receptor beta chains from one sample sequenced in a study of T cells in localized non-small cell lung cancer. Generated by immunoSEQ multiplex PCR, the TCRdb table keeps only in-frame clones and is missing some. Of around 130,000 clones detected, more than 70% appear once; the ten largest clones hold over 1.5%. The sequencing here drew on peripheral blood, taken before any cancer treatment. Every receptor here comes from a female donor over 55 with stage I lung adenocarcinoma.

The chain links TRBV28 to TRBJ2-7, with 11 bases that match TRBD2. CDR3 length: 18 amino acids. With 6 bases clipped from V and 0 bases from J, the junction kept 13 bases outside the gene matches. Per germline, CDR1 MDHEN and CDR2 SYDVKM. The CDR3 DNA reads as TGTGCCAGCAGCAGGGGACTAGCGGCTATTTCCAGCTCCTACGAGCAGTACTTC. It encodes CASSRGLAAISSSYEQYF.

This clone was picked up one time. The chain carries TRBV30 and TRBJ2-5; 7 nucleotides match TRBD1. The better agreement between TRBJ2-7 and the DNA end casts doubt on the J call. CDR1 and CDR2 from the germline V gene are GTSNPN and SVGIG (reference sequence). This CDR3 has 15 amino acids. CDR3 in amino acids: CAWSAWDRRLDEQYF. As DNA, the CDR3 is TGTGCCTGGAGTGCTTGGGACAGACGACTCGACGAGCAGTACTTC.

The CDR3 bases are TGCGCCAGCAGCCAACCCGCGGGACTAGCCAAAAACATTCAGTACTTC. Protein: CASSQPAGLAKNIQYF. The V gene is TRBV4-1, the J gene TRBJ2-4; possibly TRBD2 for D (6 bases). V was clipped by 2 bases and J by 0 bases, with 11 bases between them. Looked up from germline, CDR1 is MGHRA and CDR2 is YSYEKL. This CDR3 is built from 16 residues.

The CDR3, as DNA: TGTGCCAGCAGCGTAGCCGGAGATACGCAGTATTTT. The encoded protein is CASSVAGDTQYF. The chain is built from TRBV9 and TRBJ2-3; no clear D. Trimming pared 0 bases from V and 5 bases from J, leaving 4 bases between. This CDR3 spans 12 amino acids. Germline CDR1 reads SGDLS; CDR2 reads YYNGEE. The complete variable domain, with remaining parts taken from reference TRBV9 and TRBJ2-3, reads DSGVTQTPKHLITATGQRVTLRCSPRSGDLSVYWYQQSLDQGLQFLIQYYNGEERAKGNILERFSAQQFPDLHSELNLSSLELGDSALYFCASSVAGDTQYFGPGTRLTVL.

The chain links TRBV28 to TRBJ2-7, with TRBD1 identical over 7 bases. Trimming took 4 bases from V and 1 from J; bases not matched to a gene: 7. Germline V CDR1 and CDR2: MDHEN, SYDVKM. The CDR3 covers 15 residues. The CDR3 loop reads CASSYNRGSSYEQYF. CDR3 nucleotide sequence: TGTGCCAGCAGTTATAACAGGGGTTCTTCCTACGAGCAGTACTTC.

The chain joins TRBV6-4 to TRBJ2-1; TRBD2 matches at 7 bases. V was pared by 8 bases and J by 8 bases, with 3 bases of the junction left unmatched. The CDR3 has 11 amino acids. Per germline, CDR1 MRHNA and CDR2 SNTAGT. CDR3 residues: CASGLGHEQFF. CDR3 nucleotide sequence: TGTGCCAGCGGACTAGGGCATGAGCAGTTCTTC.

This clone was detected only a few times. The chain employs TRBV6-6 and TRBJ1-4; D uncertain. V lost 9 bases and J lost 8, with 10 bases in between. The germline V gene encodes CDR1 MNHNY and CDR2 SVGAGI (reference sequence). CDR3 size: 11 residues. CDR3 DNA sequence: TGTGCCAGTTGGCTTGGGGAAAAACTGTTTTTT. Amino acid sequence: CASWLGEKLFF.

J is TRBJ1-1 and V is TRBV6-6; D remains ambiguous. The germline CDR1 and CDR2 sequences are MNHNY and SVGAGI (reference sequence). This CDR3 comprises 14 residues. Trimming pared 0 bases from V and 4 bases from J, leaving 9 bases between. This CDR3 reads CASSYSQVGTEAFF. CDR3 nucleotides: TGTGCCAGCAGTTACTCTCAGGTGGGCACTGAAGCTTTCTTT.

The chain employs TRBV9 and TRBJ2-7; 9 positions agree with TRBD1. The CDR3 has 16 residues. Looked up from germline, CDR1 is SGDLS and CDR2 is YYNGEE. V lost 0 bases to trimming and J lost 5 bases; unmatched junction nucleotides: 9. The CDR3: CASSVGSGQGIDEQYF. DNA of the CDR3: TGTGCCAGCAGCGTAGGTTCCGGACAGGGGATAGACGAGCAGTACTTC.

The gene calls are TRBV27 and TRBJ2-7; TRBD1 might be the D (6 bases). This CDR3 has 17 amino acids. Germline loops: CDR1 MNHEY, CDR2 SMNVEV (reference sequence). V lost 0 bases, J lost 2 bases, and 17 bases lay in between. The CDR3 DNA reads TGTGCCAGCAGTTTATCGACAGGCGTGCGGCGGGCCTACGAGCAGTACTTC. Translating gives CASSLSTGVRRAYEQYF.

The chain carries TRBV7-9 and TRBJ2-7; no definite D call. The CDR3 covers 12 residues. V lost 5 bases, J lost 4 bases, and 9 bases lay in between. In germline, CDR1 is SEHNR, CDR2 FQNEAQ (reference sequence). CDR3 DNA: TGTGCCAGCAGCCGCGACGAGTACGAGCAGTACTTC. As protein: CASSRDEYEQYF.

The chain uses TRBV11-2 and TRBJ2-1; D might be TRBD2 (5 bases). The V end lost 3 bases, the J end lost 8 bases, and 17 bases lay between the germline ends. There are 15 residues in the CDR3. CDR1 and CDR2 (germline): SGHAT, FQNNGV. This CDR3 reads CASSFRLTRRDEQFF. CDR3 bases: TGTGCCAGCAGCTTTCGCCTGACCCGGCGGGATGAGCAGTTCTTC.

The chain links TRBV18 to TRBJ1-1, with D tentatively TRBD1 (5 bases). The CDR3 runs 14 residues. Trimming took 4 bases from V and 3 from J, leaving 12 bases between them. Germline V gives CDR1 KGHSH, CDR2 LQKENI. The CDR3 DNA reads as TGTGCCAGCTCACTAAATTCAGGGCACACTGAAGCTTTCTTT. The encoded protein is CASSLNSGHTEAFF.

CDR3 nucleotides: TGTGCCAGTAGCCCCGTCGACAGGGTAGGGGAGACCCAGTACTTC. Amino acids: CASSPVDRVGETQYF. The rearrangement uses TRBV19 and TRBJ2-5; 7 nucleotides agree with TRBD1. The V gene end was trimmed by 6 bases and the J gene end by 5 bases; junction bases not matched to a gene: 12. This CDR3 contains 15 residues. Germline loops: CDR1 LNHDA, CDR2 SQIVND (reference sequence).

A single count supports this clone. This chain joins TRBV5-6 and TRBJ2-7, with unresolved D. The CDR3 is 14 residues long. Looked up from germline, CDR1 is SGHDT and CDR2 is YYEEEE. Between the trimmed V and J ends, which lost 0 bases and 3 bases, there was a span of 10 bases. The CDR3 DNA is TGTGCCAGCAGCTTGGTGAGTGGAAACTACGAGCAGTACTTC. It yields the protein CASSLVSGNYEQYF.

The chain employs TRBV28 and TRBJ2-7; 9 nucleotides align to TRBD1. CDR3 length: 16 amino acids. Per the germline V gene, CDR1 is MDHEN and CDR2 is SYDVKM. The J segment lost 4 bases and the V segment lost 6 bases, leaving 13 bases of the junction unmatched. The DNA for the CDR3 is TGTGCCAGCAGCCCTCTAGGGGACAGGGCGTCGTACGAGCAGTACTTC. This codes for CASSPLGDRASYEQYF.

The rearrangement links TRBV6-5 to TRBJ2-1, with no clear D. V lost 6 bases and J lost 5, with 8 bases in between. The germline CDR1 and CDR2 sequences are MNHEY and SVGAGI. The CDR3 consists of 12 residues. CDR3 nucleotide sequence: TGTGCCAGCAGCCCCCGAAACAATGAGCAGTTCTTC. Translating gives CASSPRNNEQFF.

The rearrangement links TRBV10-2 to TRBJ2-1; D is ambiguous. V shed 5 bases and J shed 4 bases, with 6 bases lying between them. The CDR3 is 12 residues long. From germline, CDR1 is WSHSY and CDR2 SAAADI. CDR3 sequence: CASSPGYNEQFF. Here the CDR3 DNA reads TGCGCCAGCAGTCCAGGATACAATGAGCAGTTCTTC.

The chain carries TRBV28 and TRBJ1-1, with D possibly being TRBD1 (5 bases). The V gene's germline CDR1 is MDHEN and CDR2 SYDVKM. The CDR3 is 14 residues long. Trimming removed 7 bases from V and 9 bases from J, with 21 bases in between. The CDR3 bases are TGTGCCAGCATCCTCCCCGGGGCCCTAAAGAAAGCTTTCTTT. Its translation is CASILPGALKKAFF.

The rearrangement joins TRBV7-9 to TRBJ2-7; no clear D gene. V lost 3 bases to trimming and J lost 4 bases, with 4 bases between them. The CDR3 has 11 amino acids. Germline values: CDR1 SEHNR, CDR2 FQNEAQ (reference sequence). For the CDR3, the DNA is TGTGCCAGCAGCTTTCAGTACGAGCAGTACTTC. It encodes CASSFQYEQYF.

V and J are TRBV28 and TRBJ2-3; D is possibly TRBD2 (6 bases). The V end was cut by 2 bases, the J end by 2 bases, with 14 bases between. Germline CDR1 is MDHEN and CDR2 is SYDVKM. The CDR3 contains 16 residues. Here the CDR3 reads CASSLASAGLTDTQYF. CDR3 sequence (DNA): TGTGCCAGCAGTTTAGCTTCCGCGGGACTCACAGATACGCAGTATTTT.